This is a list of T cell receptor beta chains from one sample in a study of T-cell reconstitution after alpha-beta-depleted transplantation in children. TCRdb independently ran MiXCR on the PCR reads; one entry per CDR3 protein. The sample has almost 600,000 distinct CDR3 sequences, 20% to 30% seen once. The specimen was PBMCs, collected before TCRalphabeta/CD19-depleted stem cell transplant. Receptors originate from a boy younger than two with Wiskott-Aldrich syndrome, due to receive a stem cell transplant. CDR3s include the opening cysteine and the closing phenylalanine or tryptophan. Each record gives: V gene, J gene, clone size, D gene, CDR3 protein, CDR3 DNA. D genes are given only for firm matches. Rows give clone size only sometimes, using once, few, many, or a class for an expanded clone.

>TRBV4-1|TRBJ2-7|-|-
CASSTHYGVSYEQYF
TGCGCCAGCAGCACACACTACGGGGTCTCCTACGAGCAGTACTTC
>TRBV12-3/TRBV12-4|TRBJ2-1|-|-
CASSLVRGAYNEQFF
TGTGCCAGCAGTTTAGTCCGAGGAGCCTACAATGAGCAGTTCTTC
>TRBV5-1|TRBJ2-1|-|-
CASSHGSGNEQFF
TGCGCCAGCAGCCACGGGTCAGGAAATGAGCAGTTCTTC
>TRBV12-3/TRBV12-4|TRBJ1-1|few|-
CASSPWNTEAFF
TGTGCCAGCAGTCCCTGGAACACTGAAGCTTTCTTT
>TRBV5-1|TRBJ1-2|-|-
CASSLTPGRRTGYTF
TGCGCCAGCAGCTTGACTCCAGGCAGACGAACTGGCTACACCTTC
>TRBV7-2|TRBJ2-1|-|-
CASSLGNRYNEQFF
TGTGCCAGCAGCTTAGGTAACCGGTACAATGAGCAGTTCTTC
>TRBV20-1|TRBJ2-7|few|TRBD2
CSARTAGRWDYYEQYF
TGCAGTGCTCGTACGGCGGGGCGGTGGGACTACTACGAGCAGTACTTC
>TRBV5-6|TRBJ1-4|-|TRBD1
CASSRTGLVDEKLFF
TGTGCCAGCAGCAGGACAGGGCTGGTGGACGAAAAACTGTTTTTT
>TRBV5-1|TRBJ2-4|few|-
CASSTDGENIQYF
TGCGCCAGTTCGACGGATGGGGAAAACATTCAGTACTTC
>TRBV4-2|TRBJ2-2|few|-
CASSQVGDTGELFF
TGTGCCAGCAGCCAAGTTGGTGACACCGGGGAGCTGTTTTTT
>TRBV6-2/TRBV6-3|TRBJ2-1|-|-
CASSYSTRNEQFF
TGTGCCAGCAGTTACAGTACAAGGAATGAGCAGTTCTTC
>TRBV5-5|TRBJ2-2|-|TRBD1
CASSRIAGGIPGELFF
TGTGCCAGCAGCCGAATAGCAGGGGGTATCCCCGGGGAGCTGTTTTTT
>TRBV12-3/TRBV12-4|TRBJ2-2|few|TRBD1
CASSTGTGVGYGELFF
TGTGCCAGCAGTACCGGGACAGGGGTTGGGTACGGGGAGCTGTTTTTT
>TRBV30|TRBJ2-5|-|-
CAWSISGETQYF
TGTGCCTGGAGTATCAGTGGAGAGACCCAGTACTTC
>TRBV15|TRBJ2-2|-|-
CATRRALWNTGELFF
TGTGCCACCAGGCGAGCGCTGTGGAACACCGGGGAGCTGTTTTTT